This note documents a single T cell receptor beta chain sequence. The antigen is undetermined. Repertoires were generated with immunoSEQ multiplex PCR, while TCRdb's copy carries only in-frame clones and drops some. Of roughly 4,000 clones listed, around 73% are singletons. The record originates from a study of CD4+ T cells in melanoma. Study-wide points: CD8+ T cell, macrophage and B cell function reportedly correlated with neoantigen-specific CD4+ T cells. Reportedly, melanoma neoantigen-specific CD4+ T cells showed varied differentiation states.

This clonotype was obtained from a human donor with melanoma. Sequenced input: tumor tissue.

CDR3 nucleotides: TGTGCCAGCAGCCGGAACGGGGCAGGTTTGAACACTGAAGCTTTCTTT. It is translated as CASSRNGAGLNTEAFF. The chain links TRBV7-2 to TRBJ1-1, with a tentative D call TRBD1 (5 bases). CDR1 is SGHTA, CDR2 FQGNSA, per germline. V lost 5 bases and J lost 0, with 16 bases in between. The CDR3 totals 16 residues.